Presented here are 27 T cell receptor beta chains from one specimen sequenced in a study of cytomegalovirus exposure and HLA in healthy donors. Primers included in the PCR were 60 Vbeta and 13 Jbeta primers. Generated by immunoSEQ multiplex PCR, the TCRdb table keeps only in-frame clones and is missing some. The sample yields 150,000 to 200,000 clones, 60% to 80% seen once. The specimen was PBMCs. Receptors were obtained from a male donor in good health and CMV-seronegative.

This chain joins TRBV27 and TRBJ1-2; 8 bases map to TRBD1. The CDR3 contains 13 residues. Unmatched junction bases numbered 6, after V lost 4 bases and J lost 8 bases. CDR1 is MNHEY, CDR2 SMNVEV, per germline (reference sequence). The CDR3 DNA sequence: TGTGCCAGCAGTTCCCGGACAGGGAGCGGCTACACCTTC. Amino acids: CASSSRTGSGYTF.

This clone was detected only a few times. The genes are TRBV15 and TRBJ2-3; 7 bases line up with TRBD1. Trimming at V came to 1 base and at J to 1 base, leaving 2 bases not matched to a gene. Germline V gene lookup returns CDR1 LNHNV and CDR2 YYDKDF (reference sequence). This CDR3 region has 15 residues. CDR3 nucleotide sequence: TGTGCCACCAGCAGAGTTACAGGGGGCACAGATACGCAGTATTTT. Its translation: CATSRVTGGTDTQYF.

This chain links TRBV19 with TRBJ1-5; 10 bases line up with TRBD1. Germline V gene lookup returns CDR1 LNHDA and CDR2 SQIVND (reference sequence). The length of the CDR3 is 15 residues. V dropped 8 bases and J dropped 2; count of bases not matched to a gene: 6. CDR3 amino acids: CASGGTGEGNQPQHF. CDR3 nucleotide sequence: TGTGCCAGTGGCGGGACAGGGGAGGGCAATCAGCCCCAGCATTTT.

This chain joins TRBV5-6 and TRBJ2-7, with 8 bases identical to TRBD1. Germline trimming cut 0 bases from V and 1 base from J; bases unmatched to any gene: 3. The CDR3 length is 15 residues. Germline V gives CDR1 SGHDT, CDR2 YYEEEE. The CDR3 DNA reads TGTGCCAGCAGCTTGGGGACAGGGAGTTCCTACGAGCAGTACTTC. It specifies CASSLGTGSSYEQYF.

The CDR3 DNA reads TGCGCCAGCAGCTTCACCCGAACTAGCGGGGTCTACGAGCAGTACTTC. Amino acid sequence: CASSFTRTSGVYEQYF. The rearrangement uses TRBV4-1 and TRBJ2-7; 10 nucleotides agree with TRBD2. The V segment lost 5 bases and the J segment 3 bases; nucleotides outside the gene matches: 10. This CDR3 is built from 16 residues. Germline V gives CDR1 MGHRA, CDR2 YSYEKL.

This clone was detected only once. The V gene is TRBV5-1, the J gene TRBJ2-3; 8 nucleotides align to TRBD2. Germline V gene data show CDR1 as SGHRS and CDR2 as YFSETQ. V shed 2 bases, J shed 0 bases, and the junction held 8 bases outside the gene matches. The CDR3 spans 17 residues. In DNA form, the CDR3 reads TGCGCCAGCAGCTTTCGAGGACTAGCTCAAAGCACAGATACGCAGTATTTT. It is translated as CASSFRGLAQSTDTQYF.

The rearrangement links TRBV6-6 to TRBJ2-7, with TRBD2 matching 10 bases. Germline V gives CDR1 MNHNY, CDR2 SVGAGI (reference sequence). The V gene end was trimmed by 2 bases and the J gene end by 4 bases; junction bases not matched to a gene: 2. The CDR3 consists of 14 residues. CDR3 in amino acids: CASSYGLAVYEQYF. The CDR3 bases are TGTGCCAGCAGTTACGGACTAGCGGTTTACGAGCAGTACTTC.

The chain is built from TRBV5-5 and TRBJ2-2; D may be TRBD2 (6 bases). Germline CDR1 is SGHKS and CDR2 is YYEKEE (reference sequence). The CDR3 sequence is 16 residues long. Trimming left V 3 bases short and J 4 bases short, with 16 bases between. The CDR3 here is CASSWGENPSTGELFF. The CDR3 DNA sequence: TGTGCCAGCAGCTGGGGGGAGAACCCCTCCACCGGGGAGCTGTTTTTT. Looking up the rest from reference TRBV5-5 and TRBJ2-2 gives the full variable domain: DAGVTQSPTHLIKTRGQQVTLRCSPISGHKSVSWYQQVLGQGPQFIFQYYEKEERGRGNFPDRFSARQFPNYSSELNVNALLLGDSALYLCASSWGENPSTGELFFGEGSRLTVL.

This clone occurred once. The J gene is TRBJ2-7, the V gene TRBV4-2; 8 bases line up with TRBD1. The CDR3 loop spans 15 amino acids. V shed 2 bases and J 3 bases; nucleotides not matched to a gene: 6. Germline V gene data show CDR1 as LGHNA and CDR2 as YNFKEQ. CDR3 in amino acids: CASSQQPGQGYEQYF. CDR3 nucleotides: TGTGCCAGCAGCCAACAACCAGGACAGGGCTACGAGCAGTACTTC.

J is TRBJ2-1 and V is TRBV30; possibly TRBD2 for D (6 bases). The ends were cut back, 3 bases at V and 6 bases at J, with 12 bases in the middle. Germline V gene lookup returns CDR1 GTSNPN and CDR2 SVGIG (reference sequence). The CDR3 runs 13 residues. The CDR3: CAWSGLYINEQFF. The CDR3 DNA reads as TGTGCCTGGAGCGGACTATACATCAATGAGCAGTTCTTC.

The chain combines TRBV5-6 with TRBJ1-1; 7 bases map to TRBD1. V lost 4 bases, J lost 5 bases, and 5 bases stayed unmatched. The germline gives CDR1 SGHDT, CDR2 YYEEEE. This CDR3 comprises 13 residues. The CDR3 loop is CASSRQGGTEAFF. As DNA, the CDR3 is TGTGCCAGCAGCAGACAGGGCGGAACTGAAGCTTTCTTT.

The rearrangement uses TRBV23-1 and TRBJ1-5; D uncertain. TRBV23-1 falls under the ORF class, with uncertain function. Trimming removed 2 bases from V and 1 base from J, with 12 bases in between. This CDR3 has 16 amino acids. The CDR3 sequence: CASSQLTPGSNQPQHF. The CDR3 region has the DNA TGCGCCAGCAGTCAACTCACGCCCGGGAGCAATCAGCCCCAGCATTTT.

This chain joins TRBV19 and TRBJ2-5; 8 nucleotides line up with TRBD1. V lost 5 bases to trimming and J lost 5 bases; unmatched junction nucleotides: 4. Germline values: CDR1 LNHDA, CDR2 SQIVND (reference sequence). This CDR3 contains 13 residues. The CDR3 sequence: CASSPDRGETQYF. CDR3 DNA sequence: TGTGCCAGTAGTCCCGACAGGGGCGAGACCCAGTACTTC.

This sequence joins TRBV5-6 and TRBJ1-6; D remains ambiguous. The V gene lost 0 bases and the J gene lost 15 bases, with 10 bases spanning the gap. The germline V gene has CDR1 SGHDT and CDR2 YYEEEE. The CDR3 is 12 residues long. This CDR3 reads CASSLGGSSLHF. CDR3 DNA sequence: TGTGCCAGCAGCTTGGGCGGCAGCAGCCTCCACTTT. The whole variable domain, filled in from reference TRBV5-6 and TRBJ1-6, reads DAGVTQSPTHLIKTRGQQVTLRCSPKSGHDTVSWYQQALGQGPQFIFQYYEEEERQRGNFPDRFSGHQFPNYSSELNVNALLLGDSALYLCASSLGGSSLHFGNGTRLTVT.

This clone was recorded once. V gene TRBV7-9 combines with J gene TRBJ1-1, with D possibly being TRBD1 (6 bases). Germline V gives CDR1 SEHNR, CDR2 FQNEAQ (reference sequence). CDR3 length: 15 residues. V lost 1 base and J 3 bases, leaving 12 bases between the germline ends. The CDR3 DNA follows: TGTGCCAGCAGCTTAGATCAGGGGATCGACACTGAAGCTTTCTTT. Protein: CASSLDQGIDTEAFF. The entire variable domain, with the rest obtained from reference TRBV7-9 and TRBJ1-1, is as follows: DTGVSQNPRHKITKRGQNVTFRCDPISEHNRLYWYRQTLGQGPEFLTYFQNEAQLEKSRLLSDRFSAERPKGSFSTLEIQRTEQGDSAMYLCASSLDQGIDTEAFFGQGTRLTVV.

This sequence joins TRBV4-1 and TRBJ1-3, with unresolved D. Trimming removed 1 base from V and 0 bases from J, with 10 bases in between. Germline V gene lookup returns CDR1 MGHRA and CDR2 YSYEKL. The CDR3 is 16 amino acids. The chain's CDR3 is CASSQADRGSGNTIYF. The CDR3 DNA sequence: TGCGCCAGCAGCCAAGCCGACCGCGGCTCTGGAAACACCATATATTTT.

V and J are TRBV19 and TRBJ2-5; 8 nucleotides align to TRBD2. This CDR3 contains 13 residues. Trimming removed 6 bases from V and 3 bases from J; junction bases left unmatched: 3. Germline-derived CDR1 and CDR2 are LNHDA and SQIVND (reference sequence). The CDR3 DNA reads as TGTGCCAGTAGCCCGCGGGGGGAAGAGACCCAGTACTTC. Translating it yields CASSPRGEETQYF. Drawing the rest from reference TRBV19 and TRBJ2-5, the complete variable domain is DGGITQSPKYLFRKEGQNVTLSCEQNLNHDAMYWYRQDPGQGLRLIYYSQIVNDFQKGDIAEGYSVSREKKESFPLTVTSAQKNPTAFYLCASSPRGEETQYFGPGTRLLVL.

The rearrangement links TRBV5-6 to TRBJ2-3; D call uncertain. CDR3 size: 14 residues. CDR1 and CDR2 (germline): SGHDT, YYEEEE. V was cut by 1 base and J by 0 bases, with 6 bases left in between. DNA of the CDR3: TGTGCCAGCAGCTTGCCCGGTAGCACAGATACGCAGTATTTT. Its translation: CASSLPGSTDTQYF. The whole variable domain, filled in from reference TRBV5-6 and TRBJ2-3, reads DAGVTQSPTHLIKTRGQQVTLRCSPKSGHDTVSWYQQALGQGPQFIFQYYEEEERQRGNFPDRFSGHQFPNYSSELNVNALLLGDSALYLCASSLPGSTDTQYFGPGTRLTVL.

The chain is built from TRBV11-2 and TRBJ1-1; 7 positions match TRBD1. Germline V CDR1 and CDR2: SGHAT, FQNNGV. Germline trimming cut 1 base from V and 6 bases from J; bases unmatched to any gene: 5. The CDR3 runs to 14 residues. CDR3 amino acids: CASSLGQGVSEAFF. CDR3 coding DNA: TGTGCCAGCAGCTTAGGGCAGGGGGTCTCTGAAGCTTTCTTT.

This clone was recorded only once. CDR3 in DNA: TGCGCCAGCAGCGTACAACAGGGGGCGGAGGGCTACACCTTC. It codes for CASSVQQGAEGYTF. V usage is TRBV5-1 and J usage is TRBJ1-2; the match to TRBD1 covers 9 bases. Germline V gene sequence: CDR1 SGHRS, CDR2 YFSETQ. The CDR3 sequence is 14 residues long. Trimming cost V 4 bases and J 8 bases; bases outside gene matches: 9.

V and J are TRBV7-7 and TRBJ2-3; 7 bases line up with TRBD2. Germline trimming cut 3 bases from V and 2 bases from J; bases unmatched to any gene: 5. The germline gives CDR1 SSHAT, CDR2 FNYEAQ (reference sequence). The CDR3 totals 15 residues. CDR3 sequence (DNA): TGTGCCAGCAGCTTGGAAGCGGGACCCACAGATACGCAGTATTTT. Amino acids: CASSLEAGPTDTQYF.

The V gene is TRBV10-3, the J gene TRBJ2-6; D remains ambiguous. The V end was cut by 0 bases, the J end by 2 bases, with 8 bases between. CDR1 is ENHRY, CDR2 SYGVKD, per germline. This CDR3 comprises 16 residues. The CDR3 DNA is TGTGCCATCAGTGAGTCGATCGGAGCTGGGGCCAACGTCCTGACTTTC. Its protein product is CAISESIGAGANVLTF.

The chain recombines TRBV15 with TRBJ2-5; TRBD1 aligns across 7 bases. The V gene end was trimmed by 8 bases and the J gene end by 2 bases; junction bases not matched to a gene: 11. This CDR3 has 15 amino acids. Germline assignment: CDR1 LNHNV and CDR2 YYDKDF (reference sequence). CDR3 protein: CATQGGTLGQETQYF. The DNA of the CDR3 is TGTGCCACCCAAGGGGGCACCTTGGGTCAAGAGACCCAGTACTTC.

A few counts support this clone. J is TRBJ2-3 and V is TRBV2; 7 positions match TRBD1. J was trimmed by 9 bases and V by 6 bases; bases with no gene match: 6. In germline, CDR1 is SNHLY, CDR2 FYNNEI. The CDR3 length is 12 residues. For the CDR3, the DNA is TGTGCCAGCAGCCCAACAGGGGACACGCAGTATTTT. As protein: CASSPTGDTQYF.

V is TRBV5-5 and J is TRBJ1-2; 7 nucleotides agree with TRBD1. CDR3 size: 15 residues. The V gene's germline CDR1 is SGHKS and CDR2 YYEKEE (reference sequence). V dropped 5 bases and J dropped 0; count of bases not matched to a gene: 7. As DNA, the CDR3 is TGTGCCAGCAGGCCCGACAGGGTTGCTAACTATGGCTACACCTTC. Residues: CASRPDRVANYGYTF.

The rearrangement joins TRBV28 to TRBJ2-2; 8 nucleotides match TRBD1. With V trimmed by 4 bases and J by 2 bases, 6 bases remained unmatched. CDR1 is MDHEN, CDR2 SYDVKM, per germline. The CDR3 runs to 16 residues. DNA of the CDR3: TGTGCCAGCAGTTCGCCTGGACAGGGAAACACCGGGGAGCTGTTTTTT. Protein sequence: CASSSPGQGNTGELFF.

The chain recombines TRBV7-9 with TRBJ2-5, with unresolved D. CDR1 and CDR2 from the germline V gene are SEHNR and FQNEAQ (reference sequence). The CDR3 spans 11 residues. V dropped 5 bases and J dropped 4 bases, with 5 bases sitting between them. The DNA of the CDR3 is TGTGCCAGCAGCCCGGGAGAGACCCAGTACTTC. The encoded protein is CASSPGETQYF.